This T cell receptor (beta chain) was retrieved from a study of OX40 agonist ivuxolimab in advanced cancers. Background on the study: Dosing consisted of intravenous ivuxolimab at 0.01 to 10 mg/kg every 2 weeks.

TCRdb keeps only in-frame clones here, not all; method: immunoSEQ multiplex PCR. Altogether 90,000 to 120,000 clones are present, 90% being singletons, with the ten largest covering 0.31%. Trimming pared 5 bases from V and 3 bases from J, leaving 8 bases between. Germline V gene sequence: CDR1 SGHAT, CDR2 FQNNGV. The CDR3 is 12 amino acids. The starting material was CD4+ or CD8+ T cells sorted from blood, obtained in a trial of the OX40 agonist ivuxolimab. This chain uses TRBV11-2 with TRBJ2-7; no clear D. The TCR originated in an adult with an advanced solid tumor such as melanoma, head and neck, liver or kidney cancer. CDR3 amino acids: CASSIRYYEQYF. The DNA for the CDR3 is TGTGCCAGCAGCATAAGGTACTACGAGCAGTACTTC.